This T cell receptor (beta chain) was obtained from a study of T cell responses to AZD1222 COVID-19 vaccine. Germline assignment: CDR1 MGHRA and CDR2 YSYEKL. Trimming cost V 1 base and J 9 bases; bases outside gene matches: 7. The CDR3 is made up of 16 amino acids. Study-wide results and limits: Among AZD1222 vaccinees, only 5 or 6 were seropositive at baseline. Unmutated variant regions are reportedly the target of nearly half of TCRs that are spike-specific.

On this clone: Its specificity is unknown.

TCRdb's copy holds only in-frame clones and misses some; the assay was immunoSEQ multiplex PCR. The sample shows around 120,000 clones, over 75% of them seen only once. Here the sequenced sample was peripheral blood, taken on day 0 of AZD1222 vaccination. The chain uses TRBV4-1 and TRBJ1-6; 9 positions match TRBD1. The TCR comes from an adult in good health. The CDR3 DNA sequence: TGCGCCAGCAGCCAAGGCCACAGGGGGCCCGGTTCACCCCTCCACTTT. Protein: CASSQGHRGPGSPLHF.